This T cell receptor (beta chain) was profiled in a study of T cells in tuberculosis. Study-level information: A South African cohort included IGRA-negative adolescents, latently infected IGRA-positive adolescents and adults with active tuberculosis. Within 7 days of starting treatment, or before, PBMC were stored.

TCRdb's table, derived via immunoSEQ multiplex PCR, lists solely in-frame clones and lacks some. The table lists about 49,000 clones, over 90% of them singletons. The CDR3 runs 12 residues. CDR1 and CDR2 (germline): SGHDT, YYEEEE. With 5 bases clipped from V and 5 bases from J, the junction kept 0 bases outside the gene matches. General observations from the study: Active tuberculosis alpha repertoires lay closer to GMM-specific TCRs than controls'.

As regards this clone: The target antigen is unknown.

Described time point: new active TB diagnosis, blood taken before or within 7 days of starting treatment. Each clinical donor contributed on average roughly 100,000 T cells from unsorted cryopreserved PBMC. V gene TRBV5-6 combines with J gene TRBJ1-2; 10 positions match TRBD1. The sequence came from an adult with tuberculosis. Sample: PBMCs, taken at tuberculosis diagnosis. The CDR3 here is CASRGQGYGYTF. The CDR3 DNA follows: TGTGCCAGCAGGGGACAGGGGTATGGCTACACCTTC.